Listed below are T cell receptor beta chains from one sample, sequenced in a study of glioma-infiltrating T cells. MiXCR, run by TCRdb on the multiplex PCR reads, gives a single entry per CDR3 protein. The sample includes approximately 190,000 distinct CDR3 sequences, approximately 30% seen only once; the top ten take 20% to 25%. The sample consisted of glioma tissue, nonneoplastic brain tissue, or PBMCs (not recorded which). Receptors were obtained from a human donor with low-grade glioma or glioblastoma, undergoing nonglioma brain surgery, or in good health (not recorded which). The CDR3 runs from the conserved cysteine through the conserved F or W. D genes are given only for firm matches. Some rows have no size entry. The others give once, few or many, or a class for an expanded clone.

V gene	J gene	D gene	clone size	CDR3 protein	CDR3 DNA
TRBV6-9	TRBJ2-4	TRBD1	.	CASSYRSGTGNIQYF	TGTGCCAGCAGTTACCGCTCCGGGACAGGAAACATTCAGTACTTC
TRBV4-3	TRBJ2-3	.	many	CASSQDPYPSWDTDTQYF	TGCGCCAGCAGCCAAGATCCTTATCCCTCCTGGGACACAGATACGCAGTATTTT
TRBV4-1	TRBJ2-7	.	.	CASSQTGGGVAYEQYF	TGCGCCAGCAGCCAAACGGGAGGGGGCGTCGCGTACGAGCAGTACTTC
TRBV7-8	TRBJ2-1	.	many	CASSLAGALFF	TGTGCCAGCAGCTTAGCAGGGGCCTTGTTCTTC
TRBV19	TRBJ2-1	TRBD2	few	CATRLAGYNEQFF	TGTGCCACCAGACTAGCGGGTTACAATGAGCAGTTCTTC
TRBV20-1	TRBJ2-1	TRBD2	.	CSAPFLAGGKGFF	TGCAGTGCTCCCTTTCTAGCGGGAGGGAAGGGGTTCTTC
TRBV11-2	TRBJ2-5	.	few	CASSPGGGTQYF	TGTGCCAGCAGCCCCGGGGGTGGGACCCAGTACTTC
TRBV12-3/TRBV12-4	TRBJ1-2	.	.	CASSEGHQYGYTF	TGTGCCAGCAGCGAGGGACACCAGTATGGCTACACCTTC
TRBV24-1	TRBJ2-3	TRBD2	many	CATSETSVNTQYF	TGTGCCACCAGTGAGACTAGCGTGAATACGCAGTATTTT
TRBV6-6	TRBJ1-5	.	.	CASKTISGRGVNQPQHF	TGTGCCAGCAAGACTATTAGCGGGAGGGGGGTCAATCAGCCCCAGCATTTT
TRBV28	TRBJ1-6	TRBD1	many	CASGTGLVSYNSPLHF	TGTGCCAGCGGGACAGGGCTTGTGTCCTATAATTCACCCCTCCACTTT
TRBV24-1	TRBJ2-3	.	.	CATSDLSSDFTDTQYF	TGTGCCACCAGTGATTTGTCGAGCGACTTCACAGATACGCAGTATTTT
TRBV29-1	TRBJ2-7	.	.	CSVRINTNGEQYF	TGCAGCGTTCGGATCAACACGAACGGCGAGCAGTACTTC
TRBV2	TRBJ2-7	.	many	CASSGRQIDEQYF	TGTGCCAGCAGTGGTCGACAGATCGACGAGCAGTACTTC
TRBV5-4	TRBJ2-3	.	.	CASSLRQGRTDTQYF	TGTGCCAGCAGCTTGAGGCAGGGGCGGACAGATACGCAGTATTTT
TRBV18	TRBJ2-7	TRBD1	few	CASSLRRTGGSGTAYEQYF	TGTGCCAGCTCACTCCGCAGGACAGGGGGCAGCGGGACAGCCTACGAGCAGTACTTC
TRBV6-1	TRBJ2-1	.	many	CASSPGAEVAEFF	TGTGCCAGCAGCCCCGGGGCGGAGGTAGCCGAGTTCTTC
TRBV6-1	TRBJ1-5	.	many	CASSRSQSGNQPQHF	TGTGCCAGCAGTAGATCACAGAGTGGCAATCAGCCCCAGCATTTT
TRBV7-2	TRBJ2-3	TRBD1	many	CASSPGQGTDTQYF	TGTGCCAGCAGCCCCGGACAGGGCACAGATACGCAGTATTTT
TRBV29-1	TRBJ2-7	TRBD2	.	CSVGRLADTYEQYF	TGCAGCGTTGGCCGGCTAGCGGATACCTACGAGCAGTACTTC
TRBV29-1	TRBJ2-2	.	many	CSVNRDGGELFF	TGCAGCGTTAATAGAGACGGCGGGGAGCTGTTTTTT
TRBV7-7	TRBJ2-7	TRBD2	.	CASSLGTGGAYEQYF	TGTGCCAGCAGCTTAGGCACGGGAGGGGCCTACGAGCAGTACTTC
TRBV29-1	TRBJ1-2	TRBD1	.	CSSQTGSNYGYTF	TGCAGCTCCCAGACAGGGAGTAACTATGGCTACACCTTC
TRBV10-3	TRBJ2-7	.	few	CAILLPSYEQYF	TGTGCCATATTACTGCCCTCCTACGAGCAGTACTTC
TRBV5-1	TRBJ1-1	TRBD1	few	CASSHSLPGQGKNTEAFF	TGCGCCAGCAGCCACTCACTCCCGGGACAGGGGAAGAACACTGAAGCTTTCTTT